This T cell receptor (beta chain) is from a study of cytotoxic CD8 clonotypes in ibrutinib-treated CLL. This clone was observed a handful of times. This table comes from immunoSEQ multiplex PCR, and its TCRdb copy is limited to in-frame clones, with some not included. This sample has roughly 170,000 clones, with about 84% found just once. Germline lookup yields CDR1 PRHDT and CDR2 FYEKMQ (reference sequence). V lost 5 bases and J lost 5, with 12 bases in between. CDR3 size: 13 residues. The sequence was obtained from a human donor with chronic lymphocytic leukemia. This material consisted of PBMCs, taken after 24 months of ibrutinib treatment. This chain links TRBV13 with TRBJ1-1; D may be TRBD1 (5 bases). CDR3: CASSHTKGTEAFF. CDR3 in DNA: TGTGCCAGCAGCCATACGAAGGGGACTGAAGCTTTCTTT. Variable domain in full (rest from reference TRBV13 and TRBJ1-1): AAGVIQSPRHLIKEKRETATLKCYPIPRHDTVYWYQQGPGQDPQFLISFYEKMQSDKGSIPDRFSAQQFSDYHSELNMSSLELGDSALYFCASSHTKGTEAFFGQGTRLTVV.